This T cell receptor beta chain appears in the sequencing data of a study of blood T cell repertoires in COVID-19. Background on the study: Material from acute and convalescent COVID-19 was sourced from the United States, Italy and Spain. From T cells, B-cell-depleted T cells, or PBMCs came the material, which was cDNA or gDNA.

Original processing notes: Nucleated cell counts were estimated from reference gene primer amplification. TCRdb's table, derived via immunoSEQ multiplex PCR, lists solely in-frame clones and lacks some. The V and J calls and the clone size are those of that table, but D and trimming were determined from the DNA. The sample contains some 97,000 clones, 80% of which appear only once. The receptor was derived from a man aged 70-80 years with active or convalescent COVID-19. Sequencing input: peripheral blood.

The CDR3 region is CASSFLAGDPDTQYF. CDR3 DNA sequence: TGTGCCAGCAGCTTCCTAGCGGGAGATCCAGATACGCAGTATTTT. The V and J genes are TRBV7-6 and TRBJ2-3; 10 bases agree with TRBD2. This CDR3 region has 15 residues. Trimming cost V 3 bases and J 4 bases; bases outside gene matches: 4. CDR1 SGHVS and CDR2 FNYEAQ come from the germline V gene. The full variable domain, in which reference TRBV7-6 and TRBJ2-3 provide the parts outside the CDR3, is GAGVSQSPRYKVTKRGQDVALRCDPISGHVSLYWYRQALGQGPEFLTYFNYEAQQDKSGLPNDRFSAERPEGSISTLTIQRTEQRDSAMYRCASSFLAGDPDTQYFGPGTRLTVL.